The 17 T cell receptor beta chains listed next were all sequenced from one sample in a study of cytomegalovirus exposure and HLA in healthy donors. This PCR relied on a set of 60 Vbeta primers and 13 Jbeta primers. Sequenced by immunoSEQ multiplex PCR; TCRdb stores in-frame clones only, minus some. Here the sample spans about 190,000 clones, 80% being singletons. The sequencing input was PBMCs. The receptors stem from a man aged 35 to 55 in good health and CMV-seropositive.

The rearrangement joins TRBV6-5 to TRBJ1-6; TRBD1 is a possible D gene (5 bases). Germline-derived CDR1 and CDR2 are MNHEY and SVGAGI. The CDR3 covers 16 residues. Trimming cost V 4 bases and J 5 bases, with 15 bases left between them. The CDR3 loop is CASSSSRVGDNSPLHF. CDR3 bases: TGTGCCAGCAGTTCGTCCAGGGTGGGTGATAATTCACCCCTCCACTTT.

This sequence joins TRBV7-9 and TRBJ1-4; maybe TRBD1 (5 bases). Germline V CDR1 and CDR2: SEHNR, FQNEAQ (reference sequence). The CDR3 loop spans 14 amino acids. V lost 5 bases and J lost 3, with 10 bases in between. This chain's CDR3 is CASSQGVSNEKLFF. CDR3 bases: TGTGCCAGCAGCCAAGGGGTTTCTAATGAAAAACTGTTTTTT. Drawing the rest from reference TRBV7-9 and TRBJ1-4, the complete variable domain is DTGVSQNPRHKITKRGQNVTFRCDPISEHNRLYWYRQTLGQGPEFLTYFQNEAQLEKSRLLSDRFSAERPKGSFSTLEIQRTEQGDSAMYLCASSQGVSNEKLFFGSGTQLSVL.

The CDR3 DNA follows: TGTGCCAGCAGTTACTCGATTAGTAACTCTGGAAACACCATATATTTT. Protein product: CASSYSISNSGNTIYF. This chain links TRBV6-5 with TRBJ1-3; no reliable D call. V lost 0 bases to trimming and J lost 0 bases, with 9 bases between them. From germline, CDR1 is MNHEY and CDR2 SVGAGI. The CDR3 sequence is 16 residues long.

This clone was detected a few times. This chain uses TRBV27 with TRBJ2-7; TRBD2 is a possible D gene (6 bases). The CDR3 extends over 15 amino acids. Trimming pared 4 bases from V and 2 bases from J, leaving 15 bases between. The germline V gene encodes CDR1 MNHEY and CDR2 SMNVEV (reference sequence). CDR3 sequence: CASSSPAAGTYEQYF. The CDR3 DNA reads TGTGCCAGCAGTTCTCCCGCGGCGGGAACCTACGAGCAGTACTTC.

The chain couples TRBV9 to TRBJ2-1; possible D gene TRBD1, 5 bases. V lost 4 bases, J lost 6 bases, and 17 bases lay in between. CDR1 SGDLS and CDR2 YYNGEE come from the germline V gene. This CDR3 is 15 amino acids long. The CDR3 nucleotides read TGTGCCAGCAGCTCAGTGGGGCCCCTATCCAATGAGCAGTTCTTC. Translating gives CASSSVGPLSNEQFF.

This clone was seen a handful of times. CDR3 in amino acids: CASSLIPGSYNEQFF. The CDR3, as DNA: TGTGCCAGCAGTTTGATCCCAGGTTCCTACAATGAGCAGTTCTTC. V is TRBV28 and J is TRBJ2-1; no firm D call. Trimming shortened V by 3 bases and J by 1 base, and 10 bases separated the two germline ends. The CDR3 is made up of 15 amino acids. CDR1 MDHEN and CDR2 SYDVKM come from the germline V gene.

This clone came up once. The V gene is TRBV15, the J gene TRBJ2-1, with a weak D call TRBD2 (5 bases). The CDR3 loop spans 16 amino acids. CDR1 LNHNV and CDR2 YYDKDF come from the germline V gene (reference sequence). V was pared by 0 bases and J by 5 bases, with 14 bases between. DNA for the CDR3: TGTGCCACCAGCAGAGATGGAAGCGGATCCGACAATGAGCAGTTCTTC. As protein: CATSRDGSGSDNEQFF. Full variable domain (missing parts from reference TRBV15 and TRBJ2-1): DAMVIQNPRYQVTQFGKPVTLSCSQTLNHNVMYWYQQKSSQAPKLLFHYYDKDFNNEADTPDNFQSRRPNTSFCFLDIRSPGLGDTAMYLCATSRDGSGSDNEQFFGPGTRLTVL.

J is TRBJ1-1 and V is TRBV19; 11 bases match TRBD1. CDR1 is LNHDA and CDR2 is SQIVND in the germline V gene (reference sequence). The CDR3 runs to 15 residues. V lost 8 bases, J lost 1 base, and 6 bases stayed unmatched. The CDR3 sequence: CASSSGQGGNTEAFF. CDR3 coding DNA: TGTGCCAGTTCGTCGGGACAGGGGGGGAACACTGAAGCTTTCTTT.

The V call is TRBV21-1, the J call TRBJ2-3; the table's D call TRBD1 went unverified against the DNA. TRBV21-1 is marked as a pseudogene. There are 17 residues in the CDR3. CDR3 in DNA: TGTGCCAGCAGCACCCTCTCCAGGGGAGCTAGCACAGATACGCAGTATTTT. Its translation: CASSTLSRGASTDTQYF.

The CDR3, as DNA: TGTGCCAGCAGTTTAGAGCAAGGGGGCTACGAGCAGTACTTC. This gives the protein CASSLEQGGYEQYF. V and J are TRBV27 and TRBJ2-7; maybe TRBD1 (6 bases). CDR1 is MNHEY and CDR2 is SMNVEV in the germline V gene (reference sequence). The CDR3 covers 14 residues. The V end was cut by 2 bases, the J end by 3 bases, with 11 bases between.

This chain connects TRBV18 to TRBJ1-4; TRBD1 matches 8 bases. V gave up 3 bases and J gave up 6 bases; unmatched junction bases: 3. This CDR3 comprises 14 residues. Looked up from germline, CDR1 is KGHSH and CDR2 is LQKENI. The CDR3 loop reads CASSPTTGDEKLFF. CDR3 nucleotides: TGTGCCAGCTCACCGACGACAGGGGATGAAAAACTGTTTTTT.

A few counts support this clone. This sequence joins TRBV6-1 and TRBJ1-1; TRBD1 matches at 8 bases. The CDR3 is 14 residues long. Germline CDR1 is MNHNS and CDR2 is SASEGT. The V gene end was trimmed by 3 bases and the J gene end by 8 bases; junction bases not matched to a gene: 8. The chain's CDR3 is CASSEGQALGEAFF. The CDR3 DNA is TGTGCCAGCAGTGAGGGACAGGCACTAGGGGAAGCTTTCTTT.

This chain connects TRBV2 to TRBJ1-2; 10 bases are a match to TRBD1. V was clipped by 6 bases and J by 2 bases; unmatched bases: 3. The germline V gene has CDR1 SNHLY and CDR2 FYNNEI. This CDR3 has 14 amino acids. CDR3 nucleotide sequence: TGTGCCAGCAGAATGGGACAGGGGAACTATGGCTACACCTTC. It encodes CASRMGQGNYGYTF.

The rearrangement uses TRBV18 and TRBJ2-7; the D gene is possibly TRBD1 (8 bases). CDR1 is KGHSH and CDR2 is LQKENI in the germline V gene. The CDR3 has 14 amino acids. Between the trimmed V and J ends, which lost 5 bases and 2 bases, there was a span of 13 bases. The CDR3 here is CASSTQGGAYEQYF. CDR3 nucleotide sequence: TGTGCCAGCTCAACACAGGGGGGGGCCTACGAGCAGTACTTC. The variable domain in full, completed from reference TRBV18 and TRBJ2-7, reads NAGVMQNPRHLVRRRGQEARLRCSPMKGHSHVYWYRQLPEEGLKFMVYLQKENIIDESGMPKERFSAEFPKEGPSILRIQQVVRGDSAAYFCASSTQGGAYEQYFGPGTRLTVT.

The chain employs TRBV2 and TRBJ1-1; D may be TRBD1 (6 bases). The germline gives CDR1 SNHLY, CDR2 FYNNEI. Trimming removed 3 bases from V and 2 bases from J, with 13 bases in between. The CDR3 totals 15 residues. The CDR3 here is CASSDPRTANTEAFF. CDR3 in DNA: TGTGCCAGCAGTGACCCCCGGACAGCCAACACTGAAGCTTTCTTT.

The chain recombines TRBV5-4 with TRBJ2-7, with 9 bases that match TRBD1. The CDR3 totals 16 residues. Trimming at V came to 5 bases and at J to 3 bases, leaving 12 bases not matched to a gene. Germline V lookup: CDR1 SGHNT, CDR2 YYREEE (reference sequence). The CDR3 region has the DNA TGTGCCAGCAGACCTGGTGGGACAGGGAACGACTACGAGCAGTACTTC. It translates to CASRPGGTGNDYEQYF.

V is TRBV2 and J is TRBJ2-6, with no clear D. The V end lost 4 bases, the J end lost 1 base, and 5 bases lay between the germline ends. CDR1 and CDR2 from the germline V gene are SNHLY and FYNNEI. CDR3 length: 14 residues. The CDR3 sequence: CASSVLSGANVLTF. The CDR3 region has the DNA TGTGCCAGCAGTGTCCTTTCTGGGGCCAACGTCCTGACTTTC.